The 14 T cell receptor beta chains given below trace back to one sample, sequenced in a study of blood T cell repertoires in COVID-19. Clones were sequenced by immunoSEQ multiplex PCR, and TCRdb holds only the in-frame ones, with some missing. Counted here are roughly 73,000 clones, roughly 84% occurring once; the ten biggest clones make up approximately 29%. Sample: peripheral blood. The receptors stem from a woman of 80 years or more with active or convalescent COVID-19.

The chain couples TRBV28 to TRBJ1-4; 8 bases are shared with TRBD1. The CDR3 spans 15 residues. From germline, CDR1 is MDHEN and CDR2 SYDVKM. Unmatched junction bases numbered 12, after V lost 5 bases and J lost 10 bases. CDR3 in DNA: TGTGCCAGCAGTCCGGGGCAGGGGGCTAGCGGAAAACTGTTTTTT. Protein sequence: CASSPGQGASGKLFF. The variable domain in full, completed from reference TRBV28 and TRBJ1-4, reads DVKVTQSSRYLVKRTGEKVFLECVQDMDHENMFWYRQDPGLGLRLIYFSYDVKMKEKGDIPEGYSVSREKKERFSLILESASTNQTSMYLCASSPGQGASGKLFFGSGTQLSVL.

This chain uses TRBV27 with TRBJ1-5; D not resolved. The germline V gene has CDR1 MNHEY and CDR2 SMNVEV (reference sequence). Trimming pared 0 bases from V and 1 base from J, leaving 10 bases between. The CDR3 consists of 16 residues. The CDR3: CASSLSMAQSNQPQHF. As DNA, the CDR3 is TGTGCCAGCAGTTTATCGATGGCCCAAAGCAATCAGCCCCAGCATTTT.

This chain connects TRBV4-1 to TRBJ1-2; TRBD1 aligns across 10 bases. Germline-derived CDR1 and CDR2 are MGHRA and YSYEKL. V was clipped by 1 base and J by 4 bases; unmatched bases: 6. This CDR3 is 16 amino acids long. The CDR3 reads CASSQAGTGDGYGYTF. DNA for the CDR3: TGCGCCAGCAGCCAAGCAGGGACAGGGGATGGCTATGGCTACACCTTC.

V is TRBV30 and J is TRBJ2-3; 7 bases fit TRBD1. V dropped 2 bases and J dropped 2; count of bases not matched to a gene: 10. CDR1 is GTSNPN, CDR2 SVGIG, per germline (reference sequence). The CDR3 covers 16 residues. The CDR3 DNA reads TGTGCCTGGAGTTGGGACAGACGTCTTGACACAGATACGCAGTATTTT. Protein: CAWSWDRRLDTDTQYF.

The CDR3 reads CASSQELAPYEQYF. CDR3 DNA sequence: TGTGCCAGCAGCCAAGAATTGGCTCCCTACGAGCAGTACTTC. The J gene is TRBJ2-7, the V gene TRBV14; D not certain. CDR3 length: 14 residues. V shed 0 bases and J shed 2 bases, with 8 bases lying between them. Germline V gene lookup returns CDR1 SGHDN and CDR2 FVKESK. Together with reference TRBV14 and TRBJ2-7, the CDR3 gives the full variable domain: EAGVTQFPSHSVIEKGQTVTLRCDPISGHDNLYWYRRVMGKEIKFLLHFVKESKQDESGMPNNRFLAERTGGTYSTLKVQPAELEDSGVYFCASSQELAPYEQYFGPGTRLTVT.

The V call is TRBV5-4, the J call TRBJ2-2; D may be TRBD1 (5 bases). Trimming took 2 bases from V and 1 from J, leaving 9 bases between them. The CDR3 length is 15 residues. Germline CDR1 reads SGHNT; CDR2 reads YYREEE (reference sequence). CDR3: CASSFPGQNTGELFF. In DNA, the CDR3 is TGTGCCAGCAGCTTTCCCGGACAGAACACCGGGGAGCTGTTTTTT.

The CDR3 spells CSVGEPNTEAFF. CDR3 nucleotides: TGCAGCGTCGGGGAGCCGAACACTGAAGCTTTCTTT. The chain combines TRBV29-1 with TRBJ1-1; D unclear. The V gene's germline CDR1 is SQVTM and CDR2 ANQGSEA. The CDR3 spans 12 residues. V dropped 6 bases and J dropped 1 base, with 9 bases sitting between them.

The V and J genes are TRBV30 and TRBJ1-5, with TRBD1 as a possible D gene (6 bases). This CDR3 spans 17 amino acids. V lost 2 bases and J lost 0, with 17 bases in between. Germline values: CDR1 GTSNPN, CDR2 SVGIG (reference sequence). CDR3 in DNA: TGTGCCTGGAGTCCAGAGGGGGGGGGATATAGCAATCAGCCCCAGCATTTT. This sequence encodes CAWSPEGGGYSNQPQHF.

The V and J genes are TRBV3-1 (or the pseudogene TRBV3-2) and TRBJ1-6, with a weak D call TRBD1 (5 bases). Germline V gives CDR1 LGHDT, CDR2 YNNKEL (reference sequence). This CDR3 contains 16 residues. V was trimmed by 1 base and J by 7 bases, leaving 14 bases between them. The CDR3 bases are TGTGCCAGCAGCCAAGGTGTCGGCAGGGTCAATTCACCCCTCCACTTT. Translating it yields CASSQGVGRVNSPLHF.

The chain carries TRBV11-2 and TRBJ1-2; TRBD1 is a possible D gene (5 bases). There are 14 residues in the CDR3. Per the germline V gene, CDR1 is SGHAT and CDR2 is FQNNGV. The V and J ends lost 5 bases and 2 bases respectively, with 12 bases between them. CDR3 in DNA: TGTGCCAGCAGCCCTCCCCAGGGAAACTATGGCTACACCTTC. It yields the protein CASSPPQGNYGYTF. Full variable domain (rest looked up from reference TRBV11-2 and TRBJ1-2): EAGVAQSPRYKIIEKRQSVAFWCNPISGHATLYWYQQILGQGPKLLIQFQNNGVVDDSQLPKDRFSAERLKGVDSTLKIQPAKLEDSAVYLCASSPPQGNYGYTFGSGTRLTVV.

The chain carries TRBV19 and TRBJ2-4, with TRBD2 matching over 10 bases. V was clipped by 6 bases and J by 6 bases; unmatched bases: 8. Germline lookup yields CDR1 LNHDA and CDR2 SQIVND (reference sequence). CDR3 size: 15 residues. The CDR3 loop reads CASSPPGLAVNIQYF. The CDR3 DNA follows: TGTGCCAGTAGCCCTCCAGGACTAGCGGTAAACATTCAGTACTTC. Supplemented by reference TRBV19 and TRBJ2-4, the full variable domain reads DGGITQSPKYLFRKEGQNVTLSCEQNLNHDAMYWYRQDPGQGLRLIYYSQIVNDFQKGDIAEGYSVSREKKESFPLTVTSAQKNPTAFYLCASSPPGLAVNIQYFGAGTRLSVL.

Comment on this clone: This specimen includes other DNA sequences encoding the same CDR3. The V and J genes are TRBV30 and TRBJ1-2; TRBD1 aligns across 9 bases. The CDR3 contains 13 residues. In germline, CDR1 is GTSNPN, CDR2 SVGIG (reference sequence). The J segment lost 7 bases and the V segment lost 5 bases, leaving 8 bases of the junction unmatched. The CDR3 DNA follows: TGTGCCTGGGGCACAGGACAGGGGTCTGGCTACACCTTC. Translating it yields CAWGTGQGSGYTF.

The CDR3 nucleotides are TGTGCCAGCAGAGCCGGGACAGGGGGCGTAGATACGCAGTATTTT. Protein: CASRAGTGGVDTQYF. This sequence joins TRBV6-5 and TRBJ2-3, with 12 nucleotides matching TRBD1. Germline assignment: CDR1 MNHEY and CDR2 SVGAGI. CDR3 length: 15 amino acids. V dropped 6 bases and J dropped 5; count of bases not matched to a gene: 6.

The V gene is TRBV27, the J gene TRBJ1-5, with D uncertain. The germline gives CDR1 MNHEY, CDR2 SMNVEV (reference sequence). The CDR3 is 16 residues long. Trimming took 8 bases from V and 6 from J, leaving 23 bases between them. The CDR3 is CASSTRGPTFGQPQHF. The DNA for the CDR3 is TGTGCCAGCTCTACGAGAGGCCCCACTTTTGGTCAGCCCCAGCATTTT.